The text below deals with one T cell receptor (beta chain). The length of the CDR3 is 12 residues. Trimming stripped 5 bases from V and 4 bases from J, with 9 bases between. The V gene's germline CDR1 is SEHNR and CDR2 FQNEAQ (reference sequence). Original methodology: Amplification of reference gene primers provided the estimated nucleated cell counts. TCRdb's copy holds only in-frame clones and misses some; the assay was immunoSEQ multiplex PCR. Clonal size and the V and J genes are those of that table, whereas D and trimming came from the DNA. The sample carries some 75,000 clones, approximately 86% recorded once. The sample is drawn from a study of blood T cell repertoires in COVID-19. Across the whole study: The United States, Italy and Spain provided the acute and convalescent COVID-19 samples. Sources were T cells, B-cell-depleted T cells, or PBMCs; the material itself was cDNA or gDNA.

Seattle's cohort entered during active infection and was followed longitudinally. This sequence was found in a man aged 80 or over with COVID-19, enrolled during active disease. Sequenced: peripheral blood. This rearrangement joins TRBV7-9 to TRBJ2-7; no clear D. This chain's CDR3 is CASSLEWYEQYF. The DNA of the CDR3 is TGTGCCAGCAGCCTCGAGTGGTACGAGCAGTACTTC.